Listed below are T cell receptor beta chains from one sample, sequenced in a study of T-cell memory formation after mild COVID-19. TCRdb redid the calling of the 5' RACE reads with MiXCR, one entry per CDR3 protein. This sample carries 250,000 to 350,000 distinct CDR3 sequences, approximately 19% of them seen once, and the ten largest clones take around 21%. Sequenced input: PBMCs or a T cell subset sorted from them (not recorded which). Receptor source: a young man who had mild COVID-19 (a few samples of this study predate the infection). Cell type and time point are not known. Both conserved end residues are part of each CDR3. The D gene is left open where the match is weak. A row's size may be missing; if present it is once, few, many or a size class.

CDR3nt: TGCAGTGCTACAGGGCGGGAGACCCAGTACTTC
CDR3aa: CSATGRETQYF
d_gene: -
v_gene: TRBV20-1
abundance: -
j_gene: TRBJ2-5

CDR3nt: TGCGCCAGCAGCTCCGGAGTCCCGGGCCCCTACAATGAGCAGTTCTTC
CDR3aa: CASSSGVPGPYNEQFF
d_gene: -
v_gene: TRBV5-1
abundance: few
j_gene: TRBJ2-1

CDR3nt: TGCGCCAGCAGCTTGGATCCTGACACTGAAGCTTTCTTT
CDR3aa: CASSLDPDTEAFF
d_gene: -
v_gene: TRBV5-1
abundance: many
j_gene: TRBJ1-1

CDR3nt: TGTGCCAGCAGCCGACCCAGGTCGCGCTATGGCTACACCTTC
CDR3aa: CASSRPRSRYGYTF
d_gene: -
v_gene: TRBV7-9
abundance: few
j_gene: TRBJ1-2

CDR3nt: TGTGCCAGCAGCTTTACGGCAGGGGATCAGCCCCAGCATTTT
CDR3aa: CASSFTAGDQPQHF
d_gene: -
v_gene: TRBV7-2
abundance: -
j_gene: TRBJ1-5

CDR3nt: TGCGCCAGCAGCACTAGCGGGGGCCGAGACACCGGGGAGCTGTTTTTT
CDR3aa: CASSTSGGRDTGELFF
d_gene: TRBD2
v_gene: TRBV5-1
abundance: few
j_gene: TRBJ2-2

CDR3nt: TGTGCCAGCAGTCCCAAAACGGGACTAGCGCCCGGGGAGACCCAGTACTTC
CDR3aa: CASSPKTGLAPGETQYF
d_gene: TRBD2
v_gene: TRBV12-3/TRBV12-4
abundance: -
j_gene: TRBJ2-5

CDR3nt: TGTGCCAGCAGCCCCGGGATGGGCGATACGCAGTATTTT
CDR3aa: CASSPGMGDTQYF
d_gene: -
v_gene: TRBV7-8
abundance: -
j_gene: TRBJ2-3

CDR3nt: TGTGCCACCAGTGATGGGCTCGACAGGGGCGGTGAAAAACTGTTTTTT
CDR3aa: CATSDGLDRGGEKLFF
d_gene: TRBD1
v_gene: TRBV24-1
abundance: -
j_gene: TRBJ1-4

CDR3nt: TGCGCCAGCAGCTTGGAAGGACGCAGCGATCAGCCCCAGCATTTT
CDR3aa: CASSLEGRSDQPQHF
d_gene: -
v_gene: TRBV5-1
abundance: -
j_gene: TRBJ1-5

CDR3nt: TGTGCCAGCAGCGAACTAGCGGGGGTCCATAGCACAGATACGCAGTATTTT
CDR3aa: CASSELAGVHSTDTQYF
d_gene: TRBD2
v_gene: TRBV9
abundance: -
j_gene: TRBJ2-3

CDR3nt: TGTGCCAGTGGGGTGCGGGGCAGCACAGATACGCAGTATTTT
CDR3aa: CASGVRGSTDTQYF
d_gene: -
v_gene: TRBV6-5
abundance: few
j_gene: TRBJ2-3

CDR3nt: TGTGCCAGCAGTTTATATCCCAGGCGTTCACCCCTCCACTTT
CDR3aa: CASSLYPRRSPLHF
d_gene: -
v_gene: TRBV27
abundance: few
j_gene: TRBJ1-6

CDR3nt: TGCAGTGCTCCGGTGAGGCGGGGGGATGAGCAGTTCTTC
CDR3aa: CSAPVRRGDEQFF
d_gene: TRBD2
v_gene: TRBV20-1
abundance: -
j_gene: TRBJ2-1

CDR3nt: TGTGCCAGCAGCCCCGGGACTATGAACACCGGGGAGCTGTTTTTT
CDR3aa: CASSPGTMNTGELFF
d_gene: TRBD2
v_gene: TRBV7-2
abundance: -
j_gene: TRBJ2-2

CDR3nt: TGTGCCAGCACTTCGTGGGGGCAGGCCAATGAGCAGTTCTTC
CDR3aa: CASTSWGQANEQFF
d_gene: -
v_gene: TRBV7-9
abundance: -
j_gene: TRBJ2-1

CDR3nt: TGTGCCAGCAGCCAAGAGCAGAACACTGAAGCTTTCTTT
CDR3aa: CASSQEQNTEAFF
d_gene: -
v_gene: TRBV3-1
abundance: -
j_gene: TRBJ1-1

CDR3nt: TGCGCCAGCAGCCAAGACGGGACTAGCGGAAAAGAGACCCAGTACTTC
CDR3aa: CASSQDGTSGKETQYF
d_gene: TRBD2
v_gene: TRBV4-3
abundance: -
j_gene: TRBJ2-5

CDR3nt: TGTGCCAGCAGCCCATCTACCGGGACACCCCACGAGCAGTACTTC
CDR3aa: CASSPSTGTPHEQYF
d_gene: -
v_gene: TRBV3-1
abundance: -
j_gene: TRBJ2-7

CDR3nt: TGTGCCAGCAGCGAGAGGGGAAGTCTGGGGGACACCGGGGAGCTGTTTTTT
CDR3aa: CASSERGSLGDTGELFF
d_gene: -
v_gene: TRBV9
abundance: -
j_gene: TRBJ2-2

CDR3nt: TGTGCCAGCAGTCCCCTTGGAGCGTCGAGGGGGGCCAACGTCCTGACTTTC
CDR3aa: CASSPLGASRGANVLTF
d_gene: -
v_gene: TRBV27
abundance: few
j_gene: TRBJ2-6

CDR3nt: TGTGCCAGCAGCACGACAGGGGGGGTTACTGAAGCTTTCTTT
CDR3aa: CASSTTGGVTEAFF
d_gene: TRBD1
v_gene: TRBV7-9
abundance: few
j_gene: TRBJ1-1

CDR3nt: TGTGCCAGCAGCTTAGGCCCCCTTGACCACTATGGCTACACCTTC
CDR3aa: CASSLGPLDHYGYTF
d_gene: -
v_gene: TRBV7-2
abundance: few
j_gene: TRBJ1-2

CDR3nt: TGTGCCAGCAGCTTATCACACGGGATGGGCACTGAAGCTTTCTTT
CDR3aa: CASSLSHGMGTEAFF
d_gene: -
v_gene: TRBV7-2
abundance: -
j_gene: TRBJ1-1

CDR3nt: TGCGCCAGCAGCCCAGAAGGGTTATATACGCAGTATTTT
CDR3aa: CASSPEGLYTQYF
d_gene: -
v_gene: TRBV5-1
abundance: -
j_gene: TRBJ2-3

CDR3nt: TGTGCCAGCAGCTTACGAGCGCGGGGGATGGTCATTCAGTACTTC
CDR3aa: CASSLRARGMVIQYF
d_gene: TRBD2
v_gene: TRBV7-2
abundance: -
j_gene: TRBJ2-4

CDR3nt: TGTGCCAGCAGCTCCAGGGACCCAGGCCATGGCTACACCTTC
CDR3aa: CASSSRDPGHGYTF
d_gene: -
v_gene: TRBV7-8
abundance: -
j_gene: TRBJ1-2

CDR3nt: TGTGCCAGCAGTTACGGGGGGACCCCTTACAATGAGCAGTTCTTC
CDR3aa: CASSYGGTPYNEQFF
d_gene: -
v_gene: TRBV6-6
abundance: -
j_gene: TRBJ2-1

CDR3nt: TGTGCCAGCAGTTCCGGACTAGCGGGGGGGCTTCTCCTTGTCGATGAGCAGTTCTTC
CDR3aa: CASSSGLAGGLLLVDEQFF
d_gene: TRBD2
v_gene: TRBV6-6
abundance: many
j_gene: TRBJ2-1

CDR3nt: TGTGCCAGCAGCCATTCGGACAGCACAGATACGCAGTATTTT
CDR3aa: CASSHSDSTDTQYF
d_gene: -
v_gene: TRBV9
abundance: few
j_gene: TRBJ2-3

CDR3nt: TGTGCCAGCAGATACAGGGGGCTCTCCTATAATTCACCCCTCCACTTT
CDR3aa: CASRYRGLSYNSPLHF
d_gene: TRBD1
v_gene: TRBV28
abundance: -
j_gene: TRBJ1-6

CDR3nt: TGTGCCAGCAGCCAGAGGGACTCTTACACAGATACGCAGTATTTT
CDR3aa: CASSQRDSYTDTQYF
d_gene: -
v_gene: TRBV7-6
abundance: once
j_gene: TRBJ2-3

CDR3nt: TGTGCCAGCAGCTTAGGTCAGGCACAATTCTCTGGGGCCAACGTCCTGACTTTC
CDR3aa: CASSLGQAQFSGANVLTF
d_gene: -
v_gene: TRBV13
abundance: -
j_gene: TRBJ2-6

CDR3nt: TGTGCCAGCAGAGAGGCAGGGGTGGGGAACACTGAAGCTTTCTTT
CDR3aa: CASREAGVGNTEAFF
d_gene: -
v_gene: TRBV12-3/TRBV12-4
abundance: few
j_gene: TRBJ1-1

CDR3nt: TGCAGTGCTAGAGATGGCCGTCACGAGAGCTATGGCTACACCTTC
CDR3aa: CSARDGRHESYGYTF
d_gene: -
v_gene: TRBV20-1
abundance: -
j_gene: TRBJ1-2

CDR3nt: TGTGCCAGCAGCCAGGGACTAGCGGAGTACAATGAGCAGTTCTTC
CDR3aa: CASSQGLAEYNEQFF
d_gene: TRBD2
v_gene: TRBV11-2
abundance: -
j_gene: TRBJ2-1

CDR3nt: TGTGCCAGCAGTCGAGCGGGGGCCACGAACACCGGGGAGCTGTTTTTT
CDR3aa: CASSRAGATNTGELFF
d_gene: TRBD2
v_gene: TRBV6-5
abundance: many
j_gene: TRBJ2-2

CDR3nt: TGTGCCAGCACCTCCACCGGGGAGCTGTTTTTT
CDR3aa: CASTSTGELFF
d_gene: -
v_gene: TRBV6-2/TRBV6-3
abundance: many
j_gene: TRBJ2-2

CDR3nt: TGTGCTAGTGGTTTTTGGGACACTGAAGCTTTCTTT
CDR3aa: CASGFWDTEAFF
d_gene: -
v_gene: TRBV12-5
abundance: -
j_gene: TRBJ1-1

CDR3nt: TGTGCCAGCAGCCCGATTTTAGGGGGCGCGGTGACTGAAGCTTTCTTT
CDR3aa: CASSPILGGAVTEAFF
d_gene: TRBD1
v_gene: TRBV7-6
abundance: -
j_gene: TRBJ1-1

CDR3nt: TGTGCCAGCAGCACAGGGCTGGGCTCTGGAAACACCATATATTTT
CDR3aa: CASSTGLGSGNTIYF
d_gene: -
v_gene: TRBV9
abundance: -
j_gene: TRBJ1-3

CDR3nt: TGCGCCAGCAGCGTTCCCTCAGATACGCAGTATTTT
CDR3aa: CASSVPSDTQYF
d_gene: -
v_gene: TRBV10-2
abundance: -
j_gene: TRBJ2-3

CDR3nt: TGTGCCAGCAGTTTTTCAAGGTACATTCAGTACTTC
CDR3aa: CASSFSRYIQYF
d_gene: -
v_gene: TRBV28
abundance: few
j_gene: TRBJ2-4

CDR3nt: TGTGCCAGCAGTGGACGGAGAGATACGCAGTATTTT
CDR3aa: CASSGRRDTQYF
d_gene: -
v_gene: TRBV2
abundance: -
j_gene: TRBJ2-3

CDR3nt: TGCGCCAGCAGCTTGGCCGGGTCCCTCTCTGGAAACACCATATATTTT
CDR3aa: CASSLAGSLSGNTIYF
d_gene: -
v_gene: TRBV5-1
abundance: few
j_gene: TRBJ1-3

CDR3nt: TGTGCCAGCACCCTAACAGGGGGCGCGGAGACCCAGTACTTC
CDR3aa: CASTLTGGAETQYF
d_gene: TRBD1
v_gene: TRBV12-3/TRBV12-4
abundance: -
j_gene: TRBJ2-5

CDR3nt: TGTGCCAGCAGTCCCTGGGGAGTGGGAGCGGGGACCACAGATACGCAGTATTTT
CDR3aa: CASSPWGVGAGTTDTQYF
d_gene: TRBD2
v_gene: TRBV28
abundance: -
j_gene: TRBJ2-3

CDR3nt: TGTGCCAGCAGCCAAGTCCGGAGCTCCTACAATGAGCAGTTCTTC
CDR3aa: CASSQVRSSYNEQFF
d_gene: -
v_gene: TRBV14
abundance: -
j_gene: TRBJ2-1

CDR3nt: TGTGCCACCAGTTCCCGGGACAGGGGAACCACAGATACGCAGTATTTT
CDR3aa: CATSSRDRGTTDTQYF
d_gene: TRBD1
v_gene: TRBV24-1
abundance: -
j_gene: TRBJ2-3

CDR3nt: TGTGCCAGCAGTCGAGGAGGACAGGGGGTATATCCCCAGCATTTT
CDR3aa: CASSRGGQGVYPQHF
d_gene: TRBD1
v_gene: TRBV6-1
abundance: -
j_gene: TRBJ1-5

CDR3nt: TGCGCCAGCAGCCAAGATGGGCTAGACTCTGGGGCCAACGTCCTGACTTTC
CDR3aa: CASSQDGLDSGANVLTF
d_gene: -
v_gene: TRBV4-3
abundance: -
j_gene: TRBJ2-6

CDR3nt: TGTGCCAGCAGACGGACAGGGGGCTCCGGCTACACCTTC
CDR3aa: CASRRTGGSGYTF
d_gene: TRBD1
v_gene: TRBV28
abundance: -
j_gene: TRBJ1-2

CDR3nt: TGTGCCAGCAGCCGGGGGACAGGGCTAATTAACTATGGCTACACCTTC
CDR3aa: CASSRGTGLINYGYTF
d_gene: TRBD1
v_gene: TRBV7-9
abundance: few
j_gene: TRBJ1-2

CDR3nt: TGTGCCAGCAGGGACCGGACAGGGCTTGCCGGGGAGCTGTTTTTT
CDR3aa: CASRDRTGLAGELFF
d_gene: TRBD1
v_gene: TRBV12-3/TRBV12-4
abundance: -
j_gene: TRBJ2-2

CDR3nt: TGTGCCAGCAGCGTAGAAGGCGGGTACTATGGCTACACCTTC
CDR3aa: CASSVEGGYYGYTF
d_gene: -
v_gene: TRBV9
abundance: -
j_gene: TRBJ1-2